This entry describes one T cell receptor beta chain. Its antigen is as yet unknown. These data come from a study of cytomegalovirus exposure and HLA in healthy donors. Study outcomes and limitations: The investigators catalogued 150 to 200 TCR beta chains as cytomegalovirus-associated.

In the PCR, 60 Vbeta and 13 Jbeta primers were used. Clones were read by immunoSEQ multiplex PCR, and TCRdb kept only the in-frame ones, dropping some. The table has approximately 150,000 clones, 68% seen once. Germline V gene lookup returns CDR1 SNHLY and CDR2 FYNNEI. Trimming cost V 7 bases and J 5 bases, with 11 bases left between them. There are 12 residues in the CDR3. The receptor's source is a woman between 40 and 50 years old in good health and CMV-seropositive. The chain carries TRBV2 and TRBJ2-5; maybe TRBD1 (5 bases). The material sequenced was PBMCs. CDR3 coding DNA: TGTGCCAGCAATTGGGGCGAGGAGACCCAGTACTTC. This sequence encodes CASNWGEETQYF.